This T cell receptor (beta chain) was recovered during a study of shared clonotypes between healthy human individuals. As for the study in general: Per donor, CD8 memory used one plate, CD8 naive used two, CD4 memory used three and CD4 naive used three.

The naive CD8 subset, CD45RO-negative cells positively selected for CCR7, excluded terminally differentiated effector memory CD45RA+ cells. Every one of the donors was a Caucasian adult that lived in Nashville, Tennessee. The method was immunoSEQ multiplex PCR; TCRdb's version includes in-frame clones alone and lacks a portion of them. The sample lists millions of clones; less than 95% were seen once. Input material: naive CD8+ T cells sorted from blood. This clonotype was sampled from a man younger than 30 in good health.

The CDR3 DNA sequence: TGTGCCAGCAGCTTAGGGGTAGCGGGAATGTACGAGCAGTACTTC. It codes for CASSLGVAGMYEQYF. V gene TRBV11-2 combines with J gene TRBJ2-7; 8 nucleotides agree with TRBD2. V lost 1 base, J lost 4 bases, and 6 bases stayed unmatched. The CDR3 is 15 amino acids. Germline V gene lookup returns CDR1 SGHAT and CDR2 FQNNGV.